The entry below gives a single T cell receptor beta chain sequence along with its context. The target antigen is unknown. This sample was included in a study of T cell responses to AZD1222 COVID-19 vaccine. In the study overall: Pooled in the analysis were second doses at about 4 or about 12 weeks.

The CDR3 covers 14 residues. The V end lost 1 base, the J end lost 4 bases, and 10 bases lay between the germline ends. Germline V gives CDR1 MDHEN, CDR2 SYDVKM. The data were produced by immunoSEQ multiplex PCR, yet TCRdb's version contains in-frame clones alone and is incomplete. The data show roughly 160,000 clones, about 89% seen once. Study-level points and caveats: CD4 TCRs associated with vaccination spanned spike, dominating at 160-218 and 743-854. There were mostly white British donors and more females than males, and clonal diversity was possibly underestimated.

The chain has TRBV28 and TRBJ1-1, with D maybe TRBD1 (5 bases). Source: peripheral blood, taken on day 0 of AZD1222 vaccination. This TCR derives from an adult in good health. CDR3 DNA sequence: TGTGCCAGCAGTTTATCCCTGCAGGGCACTGAAGCTTTCTTT. This sequence encodes CASSLSLQGTEAFF.